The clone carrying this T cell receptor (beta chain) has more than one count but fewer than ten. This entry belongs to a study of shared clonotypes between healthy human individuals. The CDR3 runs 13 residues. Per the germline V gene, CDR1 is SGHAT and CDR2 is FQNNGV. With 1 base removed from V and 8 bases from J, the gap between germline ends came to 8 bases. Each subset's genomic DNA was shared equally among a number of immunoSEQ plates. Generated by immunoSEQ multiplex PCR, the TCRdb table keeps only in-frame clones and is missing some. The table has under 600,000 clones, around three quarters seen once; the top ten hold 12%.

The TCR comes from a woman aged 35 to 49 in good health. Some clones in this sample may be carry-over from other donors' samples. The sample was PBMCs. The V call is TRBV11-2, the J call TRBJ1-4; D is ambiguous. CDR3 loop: CASSLGGAEKLFF. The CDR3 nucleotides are TGTGCCAGCAGCTTAGGGGGAGCCGAAAAACTGTTTTTT.